This TCR beta chain was identified in a study of shared clonotypes between healthy human individuals. Naive CD8 cells lacked CD45RO, underwent positive selection for CCR7 and left out terminally differentiated effector memory CD45RA+ cells. Assay: immunoSEQ multiplex PCR; the TCRdb copy retains only in-frame clones and omits some. The table has about 2.1 million clones, over 85% seen once; the top ten hold about 1.6%. The V end was cut by 1 base, the J end by 2 bases, with 12 bases between. This CDR3 is built from 15 residues. This chain uses TRBV5-3 with TRBJ1-2, with D unclear. TRBV5-3 is given ORF status, its function remaining uncertain. Sequenced material: naive CD8+ T cells from PBMCs. This sequence was found in a man between 18 and 35 years old in good health. Some clones in this sample may be carry-over from other donors' samples. This CDR3 is CARSLRSGRNYGYTF. For the CDR3, the DNA is TGTGCCAGAAGCTTGAGGTCCGGCAGGAACTATGGCTACACCTTC.